This is a list of T cell receptor beta chains from one sample in a study of T cells in Graves' hyperthyroidism and ophthalmopathy. TCRdb analysed the multiplex PCR reads with MiXCR anew, one entry per CDR3 protein. The sample shows some 490,000 distinct CDR3 sequences, roughly 22% of them seen only once. Sequenced material: blood. The receptor set was obtained from a woman in her 70s with Graves' ophthalmopathy. The CDR3 runs from the conserved cysteine through the conserved F or W. Fields, in order: J gene, D gene, V gene, clone size, CDR3 protein, CDR3 DNA. A D gene is named only where the DNA matches it firmly. Clone size is given for some rows only: seen once, a few or many times, or a class if the clone is expanded.

j_gene: TRBJ2-1
d_gene: TRBD2
v_gene: TRBV5-1
abundance: few
CDR3aa: CASTRGVAGGNEQFF
CDR3nt: TGCGCCAGCACACGAGGCGTCGCGGGAGGTAATGAGCAGTTCTTC

j_gene: TRBJ1-2
d_gene: TRBD1
v_gene: TRBV6-6
abundance: few
CDR3aa: CASSYLAAGTGGAYYGYTF
CDR3nt: TGTGCCAGCAGTTACTTGGCGGCCGGGACAGGGGGCGCGTACTATGGCTACACCTTC

j_gene: TRBJ1-1
d_gene: NA
v_gene: TRBV5-1
abundance: few
CDR3aa: CASSLWGSNTEAFF
CDR3nt: TGCGCCAGCAGCTTATGGGGTTCAAACACTGAAGCTTTCTTT

j_gene: TRBJ2-1
d_gene: NA
v_gene: TRBV19
abundance: many
CDR3aa: CASSYSGSSAYNEQFF
CDR3nt: TGTGCCAGTAGTTACTCCGGGAGTAGCGCCTACAATGAGCAGTTCTTC

j_gene: TRBJ2-7
d_gene: TRBD1
v_gene: TRBV9
abundance: NA
CDR3aa: CVSSVEPGGSYEQYF
CDR3nt: TGTGTCAGCAGCGTAGAGCCAGGGGGCTCCTACGAGCAGTACTTC

j_gene: TRBJ1-2
d_gene: NA
v_gene: TRBV12-3/TRBV12-4
abundance: NA
CDR3aa: CASSFVNYGYTF
CDR3nt: TGTGCCAGCAGTTTCGTAAACTATGGCTACACCTTC

j_gene: TRBJ2-5
d_gene: NA
v_gene: TRBV7-9
abundance: few
CDR3aa: CASTTGWETQYF
CDR3nt: TGTGCCAGCACCACGGGATGGGAGACCCAGTACTTC

j_gene: TRBJ2-1
d_gene: NA
v_gene: TRBV20-1
abundance: few
CDR3aa: CSAFRSRSYNEQFF
CDR3nt: TGCAGTGCTTTCCGATCTCGCTCCTACAATGAGCAGTTCTTC

j_gene: TRBJ2-7
d_gene: TRBD1
v_gene: TRBV12-3/TRBV12-4
abundance: many
CDR3aa: CASTETGSSYEQYF
CDR3nt: TGTGCCAGCACCGAGACAGGGAGCTCCTACGAGCAGTACTTC

j_gene: TRBJ2-1
d_gene: NA
v_gene: TRBV3-1
abundance: few
CDR3aa: CASSQDFGAGLSNEQFF
CDR3nt: TGTGCCAGCAGCCAAGATTTTGGGGCCGGGTTATCCAATGAGCAGTTCTTC

j_gene: TRBJ2-7
d_gene: TRBD2
v_gene: TRBV20-1
abundance: few
CDR3aa: CSARDPPSGRVRQYF
CDR3nt: TGCAGTGCTAGAGACCCGCCTAGCGGGAGAGTGCGACAGTACTTC

j_gene: TRBJ2-5
d_gene: NA
v_gene: TRBV6-1
abundance: NA
CDR3aa: CASSTDLGQETQYF
CDR3nt: TGTGCCAGCAGTACAGACCTAGGGCAAGAGACCCAGTACTTC

j_gene: TRBJ1-1
d_gene: NA
v_gene: TRBV12-3/TRBV12-4
abundance: few
CDR3aa: CASSLRRGWNTEAFF
CDR3nt: TGTGCCAGCAGTTTAAGGAGGGGGTGGAACACTGAAGCTTTCTTT

j_gene: TRBJ2-7
d_gene: TRBD2
v_gene: TRBV20-1
abundance: few
CDR3aa: CSASMVAGGGEQYF
CDR3nt: TGCAGTGCCAGCATGGTAGCGGGAGGTGGCGAGCAGTACTTC

j_gene: TRBJ2-5
d_gene: NA
v_gene: TRBV28
abundance: many
CDR3aa: CASSLPSSYQETQYF
CDR3nt: TGTGCCAGCAGTCTCCCCTCATCGTACCAAGAGACCCAGTACTTC

j_gene: TRBJ2-5
d_gene: TRBD2
v_gene: TRBV7-9
abundance: NA
CDR3aa: CASSPRGSGRAAETQYF
CDR3nt: TGTGCCAGCAGCCCTAGGGGTAGCGGGAGGGCCGCTGAGACCCAGTACTTC

j_gene: TRBJ2-7
d_gene: NA
v_gene: TRBV6-6
abundance: NA
CDR3aa: CASSYKGSYEQYF
CDR3nt: TGTGCCAGCAGTTACAAGGGGAGCTACGAGCAGTACTTC

j_gene: TRBJ2-1
d_gene: NA
v_gene: TRBV7-2
abundance: many
CDR3aa: CASSSTGYNEQFF
CDR3nt: TGTGCCAGCAGCAGCACAGGGTACAATGAGCAGTTCTTC

j_gene: TRBJ2-7
d_gene: NA
v_gene: TRBV20-1
abundance: NA
CDR3aa: CSPQWQGTYEQYF
CDR3nt: TGCAGTCCCCAGTGGCAGGGCACCTACGAGCAGTACTTC

j_gene: TRBJ2-2
d_gene: NA
v_gene: TRBV5-1
abundance: few
CDR3aa: CASSLALPPSGELFF
CDR3nt: TGCGCCAGCAGCTTAGCCCTCCCACCCTCCGGGGAGCTGTTTTTT

j_gene: TRBJ2-5
d_gene: TRBD2
v_gene: TRBV3-1
abundance: many
CDR3aa: CASSWDYTLKETQYF
CDR3nt: TGTGCCAGCAGCTGGGACTATACCCTCAAAGAGACCCAGTACTTC

j_gene: TRBJ1-1
d_gene: NA
v_gene: TRBV6-2/TRBV6-3
abundance: many
CDR3aa: CASTKSGPGTEAFF
CDR3nt: TGTGCCAGCACCAAGTCCGGACCTGGGACTGAAGCTTTCTTT

j_gene: TRBJ1-2
d_gene: TRBD1
v_gene: TRBV19
abundance: NA
CDR3aa: CASSTDRGQIFYGYTF
CDR3nt: TGTGCCAGTAGTACAGACAGGGGGCAAATCTTCTATGGCTACACCTTC

j_gene: TRBJ1-1
d_gene: NA
v_gene: TRBV2
abundance: many
CDR3aa: CASSPWGADTEAFF
CDR3nt: TGTGCCAGCAGTCCGTGGGGGGCTGACACTGAAGCTTTCTTT

j_gene: TRBJ2-5
d_gene: TRBD2
v_gene: TRBV5-5
abundance: few
CDR3aa: CASSFGGEETQYF
CDR3nt: TGTGCCAGCAGCTTTGGGGGGGAAGAGACCCAGTACTTC

j_gene: TRBJ2-5
d_gene: NA
v_gene: TRBV19
abundance: NA
CDR3aa: CASRDRSRWTQYF
CDR3nt: TGTGCCAGTAGGGACCGAAGTCGATGGACCCAGTACTTC

j_gene: TRBJ2-7
d_gene: TRBD1
v_gene: TRBV4-2
abundance: NA
CDR3aa: CASSQLSGTGPGEQYF
CDR3nt: TGTGCCAGCAGCCAGCTATCAGGGACAGGCCCCGGGGAGCAGTACTTC

j_gene: TRBJ1-2
d_gene: NA
v_gene: TRBV30
abundance: NA
CDR3aa: CAWRGLANYGYTF
CDR3nt: TGTGCCTGGAGGGGACTGGCTAACTATGGCTACACCTTC

j_gene: TRBJ1-1
d_gene: NA
v_gene: TRBV6-1
abundance: NA
CDR3aa: CASRRDGRGEAFF
CDR3nt: TGTGCCAGCAGACGCGATGGACGGGGGGAAGCTTTCTTT